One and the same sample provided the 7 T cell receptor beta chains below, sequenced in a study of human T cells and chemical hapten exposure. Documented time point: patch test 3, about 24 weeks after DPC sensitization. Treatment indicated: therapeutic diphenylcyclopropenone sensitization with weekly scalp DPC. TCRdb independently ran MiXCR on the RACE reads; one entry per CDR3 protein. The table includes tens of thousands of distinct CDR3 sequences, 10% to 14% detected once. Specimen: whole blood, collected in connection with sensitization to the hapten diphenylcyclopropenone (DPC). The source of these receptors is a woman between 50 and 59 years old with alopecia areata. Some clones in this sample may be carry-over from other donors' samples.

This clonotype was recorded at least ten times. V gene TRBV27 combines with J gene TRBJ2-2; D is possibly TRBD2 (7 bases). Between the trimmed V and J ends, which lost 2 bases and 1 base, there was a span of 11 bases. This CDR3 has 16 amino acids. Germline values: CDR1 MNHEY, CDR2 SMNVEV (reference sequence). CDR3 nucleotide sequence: TGTGCCAGCAGTTTAATCGGGGGGCTGAACACCGGGGAGCTGTTTTTT. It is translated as CASSLIGGLNTGELFF.

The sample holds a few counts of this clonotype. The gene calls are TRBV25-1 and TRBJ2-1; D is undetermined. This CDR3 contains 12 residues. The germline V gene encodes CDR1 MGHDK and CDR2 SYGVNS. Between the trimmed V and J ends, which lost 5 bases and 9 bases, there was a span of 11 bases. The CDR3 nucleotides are TGTGCCAGCAGTCCCGGGTTCGGTGAGCAGTTCTTC. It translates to CASSPGFGEQFF.

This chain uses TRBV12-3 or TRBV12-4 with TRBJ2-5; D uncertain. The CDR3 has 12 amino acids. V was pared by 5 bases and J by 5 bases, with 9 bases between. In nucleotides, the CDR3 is TGTGCCAGCAGTCCCCTTGCCGAGACCCAGTACTTC. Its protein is CASSPLAETQYF.

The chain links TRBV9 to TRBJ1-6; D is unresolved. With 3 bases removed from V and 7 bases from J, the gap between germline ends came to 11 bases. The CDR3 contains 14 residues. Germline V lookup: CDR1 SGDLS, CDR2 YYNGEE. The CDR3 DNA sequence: TGTGCCAGCAGCGCGGACCGACAAAATTCACCCCTCCACTTT. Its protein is CASSADRQNSPLHF.

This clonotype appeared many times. The CDR3 loop is CSVYNTEAFF. The CDR3, as DNA: TGCAGCGTCTACAACACTGAAGCTTTCTTT. This rearrangement joins TRBV29-1 to TRBJ1-1, with D hard to call. Germline CDR1 and CDR2: SQVTM and ANQGSEA. This CDR3 spans 10 amino acids. Trimming stripped 6 bases from V and 2 bases from J, with 4 bases between.

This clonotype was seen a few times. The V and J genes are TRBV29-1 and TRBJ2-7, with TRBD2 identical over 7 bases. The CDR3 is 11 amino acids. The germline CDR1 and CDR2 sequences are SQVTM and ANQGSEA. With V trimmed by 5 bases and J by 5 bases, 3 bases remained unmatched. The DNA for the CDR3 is TGCAGCGTTAGACTAGCCCACGAGCAGTACTTC. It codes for CSVRLAHEQYF.

The CDR3 protein is CASSELAGGRRQYF. In nucleotides, the CDR3 is TGTGCCAGCTCTGAACTAGCGGGAGGACGCCGGCAGTACTTC. This rearrangement joins TRBV28 to TRBJ2-7; 12 bases map to TRBD2. The CDR3 sequence is 14 residues long. The germline CDR1 and CDR2 sequences are MDHEN and SYDVKM. V dropped 8 bases and J dropped 9; count of bases not matched to a gene: 11.